This is a list of T cell receptor beta chains from one sample in a study of human T cells and chemical hapten exposure. A single record per CDR3 protein comes from TCRdb applying MiXCR to the RACE reads. The sample records roughly 120,000 distinct CDR3 sequences, 9.5% to 13% being singletons. The sequenced sample was whole blood, obtained in connection with sensitization to the hapten diphenylcyclopropenone (DPC). These receptors came from a woman aged 50 to 60 with alopecia areata. Some clones in this sample may be carry-over from other donors' samples. Each CDR3 is given with its conserved first and last residue. A D gene is named only where the DNA matches it firmly. Clone size appears in some rows only: once, few, many, or a class for an expanded clone.

>TRBJ2-7|TRBV6-6|few|NA
CASTNPQGLTPRPEEQYF
TGTGCCAGCACCAACCCACAGGGTTTAACACCTCGTCCGGAGGAGCAGTACTTC
>TRBJ2-7|TRBV20-1|many|NA
CSARDERKSSYEQYF
TGCAGTGCTAGAGACGAGCGGAAGAGCTCCTACGAGCAGTACTTC
>TRBJ1-4|TRBV28|NA|NA
CASSLAATGLEKLFF
TGTGCCAGCAGCCTTGCCGCTACAGGGCTTGAAAAACTGTTTTTT
>TRBJ2-7|TRBV28|many|NA
CASMGGAPLYEQYF
TGTGCCAGCATGGGGGGAGCGCCGCTCTACGAGCAGTACTTC
>TRBJ2-7|TRBV20-1|NA|TRBD1
CSARDPTGALGEQYF
TGCAGTGCTAGAGACCCCACAGGGGCCCTGGGAGAGCAGTACTTC
>TRBJ2-3|TRBV5-4|NA|TRBD2
CASSFWTSGGSDTQYF
TGTGCCAGCAGCTTCTGGACTAGCGGGGGCTCAGATACGCAGTATTTT
>TRBJ1-5|TRBV6-5|NA|NA
CASSYSYRDQPQHF
TGTGCCAGCAGTTACTCTTACAGGGACCAGCCCCAGCATTTT
>TRBJ2-7|TRBV10-3|few|NA
CAISGGSYEQYF
TGTGCCATCAGTGGCGGGTCCTACGAGCAGTACTTC
>TRBJ1-2|TRBV11-2|many|NA
CASSFGGGYGYTF
TGTGCCAGCAGCTTCGGCGGGGGGTATGGCTACACCTTC
>TRBJ2-1|TRBV9|few|TRBD1
CASSVSTGQNEQFF
TGTGCCAGCAGCGTATCGACAGGGCAAAATGAGCAGTTCTTC
>TRBJ2-7|TRBV7-9|NA|NA
CASSFSSWTDEQYF
TGTGCCAGCAGCTTTTCGTCTTGGACAGACGAGCAGTACTTC
>TRBJ1-1|TRBV6-5|NA|TRBD1
CASRHRDSLLNTEAFF
TGTGCCAGCAGGCACCGGGACAGCTTATTGAACACTGAAGCTTTCTTT
>TRBJ1-2|TRBV20-1|NA|NA
CSASTITKGYTF
TGCAGTGCGTCGACCATAACTAAGGGCTACACCTTC
>TRBJ2-5|TRBV5-1|NA|NA
CASNTGTVQETQYF
TGCGCCAGCAACACCGGGACGGTCCAAGAGACCCAGTACTTC
>TRBJ1-1|TRBV29-1|NA|NA
CSVRRTDYTEAFF
TGCAGCGTTCGCCGGACGGATTACACTGAAGCTTTCTTT
>TRBJ2-3|TRBV11-2|many|NA
CASSFADADTQYF
TGTGCCAGCAGCTTCGCTGATGCAGATACGCAGTATTTT
>TRBJ1-6|TRBV7-2|few|NA
CASSLAHLLTNSPLHF
TGTGCCAGCAGCTTAGCGCACTTGCTTACCAATTCACCCCTCCACTTT